This entry describes one TCR beta chain. The antigen is not known. RNA extraction was followed by reverse transcription into cDNA, which acted as the sequencing template. Assay: immunoSEQ multiplex PCR; the TCRdb copy retains only in-frame clones and omits some. The data show 100,000 to 120,000 clones, 55% to 75% seen once. This sample is drawn from a study of CD8+ T cells in alopecia areata. Trimming removed 4 bases from V and 6 bases from J, with 10 bases in between. Germline assignment: CDR1 LGHNA and CDR2 YSLEER. The CDR3 runs to 13 residues. General observations from the study: Possibly because of HLA-related factors, TCR sharing was less clear across patients than in mice.

Sample: CD8+ T cells sorted from blood. The receptor comes from a human donor in good health. This chain connects TRBV4-3 to TRBJ2-1; D is undetermined. CDR3 loop: CASSPPAGNEQFF. In nucleotides, the CDR3 is TGCGCCAGCAGCCCGCCGGCCGGCAATGAGCAGTTCTTC.